A single sample is the source of the 9 T cell receptor beta chains below, sequenced in a study of cytomegalovirus exposure and HLA in healthy donors. A multiplex PCR was run with 60 Vbeta primers and 13 Jbeta primers. Method: immunoSEQ multiplex PCR; TCRdb's copy keeps in-frame clones and lacks some. The sample shows more than 110,000 clones, roughly 80% of them seen only once. What was sequenced was PBMCs. The source is a female donor in good health and CMV-seronegative.

V usage is TRBV28 and J usage is TRBJ1-2; 8 nucleotides match TRBD1. Germline CDR1 reads MDHEN; CDR2 reads SYDVKM. The CDR3 consists of 16 residues. V was clipped by 3 bases and J by 2 bases; unmatched bases: 8. The CDR3 is CASSFVSPGGNYGYTF. For the CDR3, the DNA is TGTGCCAGCAGTTTCGTCTCCCCAGGGGGCAACTATGGCTACACCTTC.

The chain combines TRBV15 with TRBJ1-1, with D perhaps matching TRBD1 (6 bases). Per the germline V gene, CDR1 is LNHNV and CDR2 is YYDKDF (reference sequence). Trimming took 0 bases from V and 5 from J, leaving 16 bases between them. The CDR3 has 16 amino acids. This CDR3 reads CATSRDLAGAETEAFF. CDR3 sequence (DNA): TGTGCCACCAGCAGAGATCTGGCAGGGGCCGAGACTGAAGCTTTCTTT.

This clone has only one observation. The V gene is TRBV6-1, the J gene TRBJ2-5; 9 positions agree with TRBD2. The better agreement between TRBJ2-7 and the DNA end casts doubt on the J call. The CDR3 spans 14 residues. CDR1 and CDR2 (germline): MNHNS, SASEGT. This CDR3 is CASSVERGAYEQYF. CDR3 coding DNA: TGTGCCAGCAGTGTCGAGCGGGGGGCCTACGAGCAGTACTTC.

The chain carries TRBV7-9 and TRBJ2-7; TRBD2 matches at 11 bases. This CDR3 contains 13 residues. CDR1 SEHNR and CDR2 FQNEAQ come from the germline V gene (reference sequence). Trimming at V came to 6 bases and at J to 4 bases, leaving 2 bases not matched to a gene. The CDR3 reads CASRTSGGYEQYF. In DNA form, the CDR3 reads TGTGCCAGCAGAACTAGCGGGGGATACGAGCAGTACTTC. The whole variable domain, filled in from reference TRBV7-9 and TRBJ2-7, reads DTGVSQNPRHKITKRGQNVTFRCDPISEHNRLYWYRQTLGQGPEFLTYFQNEAQLEKSRLLSDRFSAERPKGSFSTLEIQRTEQGDSAMYLCASRTSGGYEQYFGPGTRLTVT.

This rearrangement joins TRBV30 to TRBJ1-4; 7 nucleotides line up with TRBD1. CDR3 length: 14 amino acids. Per the germline V gene, CDR1 is GTSNPN and CDR2 is SVGIG (reference sequence). J was trimmed by 2 bases and V by 4 bases; bases with no gene match: 4. CDR3 DNA: TGTGCCTGGACTCCGACAGGGACTAATGAAAAACTGTTTTTT. Residues: CAWTPTGTNEKLFF.

V usage is TRBV28 and J usage is TRBJ2-1; a possible D gene is TRBD1 (6 bases). Germline assignment: CDR1 MDHEN and CDR2 SYDVKM. CDR3 length: 15 residues. Trimming pared 4 bases from V and 2 bases from J, leaving 12 bases between. CDR3 sequence reads: CASSSSWTAYNEQFF. The DNA of the CDR3 is TGTGCCAGCAGTTCCTCATGGACAGCCTACAATGAGCAGTTCTTC.

The J gene is TRBJ2-7, the V gene TRBV28, with TRBD1 as a possible D gene (6 bases). Per germline, CDR1 MDHEN and CDR2 SYDVKM. V was cut by 3 bases and J by 4 bases, with 19 bases left in between. This CDR3 has 16 amino acids. CDR3 protein: CASSFEADPQGYEQYF. The CDR3 DNA is TGTGCCAGCAGTTTTGAAGCGGATCCCCAGGGGTACGAGCAGTACTTC.

The chain uses TRBV4-1 and TRBJ1-5, with D unclear. This CDR3 contains 14 residues. Germline V lookup: CDR1 MGHRA, CDR2 YSYEKL. Trimming stripped 0 bases from V and 4 bases from J, with 7 bases between. The CDR3 coding sequence is TGCGCCAGCAGCCAAGATCACGGGAATCAGCCCCAGCATTTT. Protein product: CASSQDHGNQPQHF.

V is TRBV28 and J is TRBJ2-7; possible D gene TRBD1, 5 bases. The CDR3 extends over 12 amino acids. CDR1 MDHEN and CDR2 SYDVKM come from the germline V gene. V was clipped by 5 bases and J by 3 bases, with 8 bases between them. The CDR3 reads CASSPDSYEQYF. The CDR3 DNA follows: TGTGCCAGCAGTCCCGACAGCTACGAGCAGTACTTC.